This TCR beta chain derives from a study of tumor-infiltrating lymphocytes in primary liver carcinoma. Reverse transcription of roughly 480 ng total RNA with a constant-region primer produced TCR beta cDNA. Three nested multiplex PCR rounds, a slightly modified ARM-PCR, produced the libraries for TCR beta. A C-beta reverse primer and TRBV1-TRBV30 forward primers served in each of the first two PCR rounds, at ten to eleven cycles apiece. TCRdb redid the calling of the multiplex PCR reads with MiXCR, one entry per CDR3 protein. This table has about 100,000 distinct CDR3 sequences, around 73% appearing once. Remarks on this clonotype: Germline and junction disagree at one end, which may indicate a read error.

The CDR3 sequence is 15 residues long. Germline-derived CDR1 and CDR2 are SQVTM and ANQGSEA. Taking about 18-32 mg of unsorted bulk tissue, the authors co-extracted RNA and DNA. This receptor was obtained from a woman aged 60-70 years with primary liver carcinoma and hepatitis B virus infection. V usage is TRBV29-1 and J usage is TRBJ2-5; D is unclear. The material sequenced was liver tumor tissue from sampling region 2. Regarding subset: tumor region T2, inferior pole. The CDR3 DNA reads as TGCAGTGTTCTACCTTTGGTCATTAGTCAAGAGACCAAGTACTTC. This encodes CSVLPLVISQETKYF.